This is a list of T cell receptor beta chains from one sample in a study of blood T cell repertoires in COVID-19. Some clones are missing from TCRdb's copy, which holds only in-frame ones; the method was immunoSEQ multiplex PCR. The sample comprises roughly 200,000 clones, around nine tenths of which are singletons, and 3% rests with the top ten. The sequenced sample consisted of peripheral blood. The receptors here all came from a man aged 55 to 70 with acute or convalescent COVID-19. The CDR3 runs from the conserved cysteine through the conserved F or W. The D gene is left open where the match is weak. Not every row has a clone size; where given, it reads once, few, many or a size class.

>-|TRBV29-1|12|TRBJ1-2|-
CSARAGGYGYTF
TGCAGCGCTCGGGCGGGAGGGTACGGCTACACCTTC
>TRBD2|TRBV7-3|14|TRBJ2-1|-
CASSLAGTYNEQFF
TGTGCCAGCAGCCTAGCGGGTACCTACAATGAGCAGTTCTTC
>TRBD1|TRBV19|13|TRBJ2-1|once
CASSIDGTGEQFF
TGTGCCAGTAGTATAGACGGGACAGGAGAGCAGTTCTTC
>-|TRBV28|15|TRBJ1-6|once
CASSTPTKPNSPLHF
TGTGCCAGCAGTACACCGACAAAGCCCAATTCACCCCTCCACTTT
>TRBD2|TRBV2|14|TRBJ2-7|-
CASSDSTSHYEQYF
TGTGCCAGCAGTGACTCGACTAGCCACTACGAGCAGTACTTC
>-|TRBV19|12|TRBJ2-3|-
CASSRLADTQYF
TGTGCCAGTAGTCGACTAGCAGATACGCAGTATTTT
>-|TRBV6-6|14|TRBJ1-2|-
CASNSPPRVYGYTF
TGTGCCAGCAACTCCCCCCCCAGGGTCTATGGCTACACCTTC
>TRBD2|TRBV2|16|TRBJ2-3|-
CAGKQVPAGLADTQYF
TGTGCCGGAAAGCAGGTCCCAGCGGGGCTGGCAGATACGCAGTATTTT
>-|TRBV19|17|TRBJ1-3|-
CASKTNVGGGSGNTIYF
TGTGCCAGTAAAACTAACGTCGGAGGAGGCTCTGGAAACACCATATATTTT
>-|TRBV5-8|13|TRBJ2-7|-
CASSFRGAGEQYF
TGTGCCAGCAGCTTCAGGGGGGCTGGCGAGCAGTACTTC
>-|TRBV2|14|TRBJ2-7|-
CASRIDRTSYEQYF
TGTGCCAGCAGGATAGACAGAACCTCCTACGAGCAGTACTTC
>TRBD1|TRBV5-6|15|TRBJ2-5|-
CASTLMDRGEETQYF
TGTGCCAGCACCTTGATGGACAGGGGAGAAGAGACCCAGTACTTC
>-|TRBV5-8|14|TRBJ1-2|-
CASSLAQRNYGYTF
TGTGCCAGCAGCTTGGCACAGAGAAACTATGGCTACACCTTC
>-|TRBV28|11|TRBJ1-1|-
CASSSGMNRIF
TGTGCCAGCAGTTCGGGTATGAATAGGATCTTT
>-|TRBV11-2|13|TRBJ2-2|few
CASSLLRSGELFF
TGTGCCAGCAGCTTATTGCGGTCCGGGGAGCTGTTTTTT
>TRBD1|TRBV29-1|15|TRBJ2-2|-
CSVTGTGVFTGELFF
TGCAGCGTTACCGGGACAGGGGTCTTCACCGGGGAGCTGTTTTTT
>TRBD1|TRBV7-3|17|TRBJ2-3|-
CASSLLGTDISTDTQYF
TGTGCCAGCAGCTTACTGGGGACAGATATTAGCACAGATACGCAGTATTTT
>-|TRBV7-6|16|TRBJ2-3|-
CASSLKAGPSTDTQYF
TGTGCCAGCAGCTTGAAAGCGGGCCCTAGCACAGATACGCAGTATTTT
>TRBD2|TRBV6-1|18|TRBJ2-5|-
CASRERTSGGVLRETEYF
TGTGCCAGCAGAGAAAGGACTAGCGGGGGGGTTCTTCGGGAGACCGAGTACTTC
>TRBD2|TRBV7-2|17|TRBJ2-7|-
CASSLTALAGNPYEQYF
TGTGCCAGCAGCTTAACTGCGCTAGCGGGGAACCCCTACGAGCAGTACTTC
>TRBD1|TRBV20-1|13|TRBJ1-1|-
CSANDRANTEAFF
TGCAGTGCTAATGACAGGGCGAACACTGAAGCTTTCTTT
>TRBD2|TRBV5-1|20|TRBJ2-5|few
CASSGEPGTSGGGRVETQYF
TGCGCCAGCAGCGGGGAACCCGGGACTAGCGGGGGCGGGCGTGTTGAGACCCAGTACTTC
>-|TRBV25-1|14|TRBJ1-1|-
CASKPGRGDTEAFF
TGTGCCAGCAAGCCGGGTCGTGGAGACACTGAAGCTTTCTTT
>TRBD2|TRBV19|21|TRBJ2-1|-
CASSIDWRTGLGLADYNEQFF
TGTGCCAGTAGTATAGATTGGCGGACAGGGCTGGGACTAGCGGACTACAATGAGCAGTTCTTC
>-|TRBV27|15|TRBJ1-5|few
CASSLGGLNNQPQHF
TGTGCCAGCAGTTTAGGGGGCCTTAACAATCAGCCCCAGCATTTT
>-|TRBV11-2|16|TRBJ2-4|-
CASSPLGGVAKNIQYF
TGTGCCAGCAGTCCGCTAGGGGGGGTAGCCAAAAACATTCAGTACTTC
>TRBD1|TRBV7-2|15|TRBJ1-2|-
CASSSYTGDSEGYTF
TGTGCCAGCAGCTCCTACACAGGGGATTCAGAAGGCTACACCTTC
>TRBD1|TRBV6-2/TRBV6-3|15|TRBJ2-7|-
CASSRAGQGRHEQYF
TGTGCCAGCAGTCGAGCCGGACAGGGGCGCCACGAGCAGTACTTC
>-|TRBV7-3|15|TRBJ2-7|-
CASSPIAGAPYEQYF
TGTGCCAGCAGCCCGATCGCGGGGGCCCCCTACGAGCAGTACTTC
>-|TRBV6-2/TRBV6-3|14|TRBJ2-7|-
CASSYVDSLYEQYF
TGTGCCAGCAGTTACGTGGACAGCCTCTACGAGCAGTACTTC
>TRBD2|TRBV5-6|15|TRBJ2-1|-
CASSFRGGAWYEQFF
TGTGCCAGCAGCTTCCGCGGGGGGGCCTGGTATGAGCAGTTCTTC
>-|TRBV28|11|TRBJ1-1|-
CASRLTGEAFF
TGTGCCAGCAGGCTTACAGGTGAAGCTTTCTTT
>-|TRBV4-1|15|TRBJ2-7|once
CASSQRDGGPYEQYF
TGCGCCAGCAGCCAACGAGACGGAGGCCCCTACGAGCAGTACTTC
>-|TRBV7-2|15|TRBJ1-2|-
CASSLGPLANYGYTF
TGTGCCAGCAGCTTAGGGCCCCTGGCAAACTATGGCTACACCTTC
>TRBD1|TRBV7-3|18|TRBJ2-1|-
CASSPLKVRGSSYNEQFF
TGTGCCAGCAGCCCCCTGAAGGTCAGGGGGAGCTCCTACAATGAGCAGTTCTTC
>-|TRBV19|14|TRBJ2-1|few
CAAGEGGPVDEQFF
TGTGCCGCGGGGGAGGGGGGGCCTGTAGATGAGCAGTTCTTC
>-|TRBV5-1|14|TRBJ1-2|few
CASSWADSNYGYTF
TGCGCCAGCAGCTGGGCGGACAGCAACTATGGCTACACCTTC
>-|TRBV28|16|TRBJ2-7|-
CASSPGLRAVPYEQYF
TGTGCCAGCAGTCCCGGGTTACGAGCTGTCCCCTACGAGCAGTACTTC
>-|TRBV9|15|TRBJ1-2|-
CASSVGVGANYGYTF
TGTGCCAGCAGCGTAGGTGTCGGAGCTAACTATGGCTACACCTTC
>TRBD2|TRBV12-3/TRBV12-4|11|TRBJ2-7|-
CASRLALEQYF
TGTGCCAGCAGACTAGCGCTCGAGCAGTACTTC
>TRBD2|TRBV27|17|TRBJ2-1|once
CASSSRTSGAPSSEQFF
TGTGCCAGCAGTTCTCGGACTAGCGGGGCTCCTTCAAGTGAGCAGTTCTTC
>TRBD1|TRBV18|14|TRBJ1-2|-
CASSPLGTGHGYTF
TGTGCCAGCTCACCCCTCGGGACAGGGCATGGCTACACCTTC
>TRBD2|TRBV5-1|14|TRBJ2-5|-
CASPAGGPAETQYF
TGCGCCAGCCCAGCGGGGGGGCCAGCAGAGACCCAGTACTTC